A single sample is the source of the 25 T cell receptor beta chains below, sequenced in a study of CD8 T cells in ankylosing spondylitis. TCRdb ran MiXCR on the 5' RACE reads and lists one entry per CDR3 protein. The sample has 200,000 to 300,000 distinct CDR3 sequences; under 12% are singletons. The sequenced sample consisted of blood, either unsorted or a sorted T cell fraction (not recorded which). These receptors came from a male donor with ankylosing spondylitis or in good health (not recorded which).

The chain uses TRBV3-1 and TRBJ2-1; 10 bases map to TRBD2. The V segment lost 4 bases and the J segment 4 bases; nucleotides outside the gene matches: 10. Germline CDR1 reads LGHDT; CDR2 reads YNNKEL (reference sequence). CDR3 size: 17 residues. CDR3 sequence (DNA): TGTGCCAGCAGCCCGGTGAGGGCAGCGGGGGGGTACAATGAGCAGTTCTTC. Its protein product is CASSPVRAAGGYNEQFF.

In this sample, this clonotype turned up many times. The chain recombines TRBV29-1 with TRBJ1-2; D is possibly TRBD1 (5 bases). The ends were cut back, 4 bases at V and 4 bases at J, with 7 bases in the middle. Germline CDR1 is SQVTM and CDR2 is ANQGSEA. This CDR3 is 11 amino acids long. The CDR3 region is CSVGGAYGYTF. The CDR3 nucleotides are TGCAGCGTTGGAGGGGCCTATGGCTACACCTTC.

This clonotype was recorded a few times. V and J are TRBV24-1 and TRBJ2-1; 10 positions agree with TRBD2. V shed 6 bases and J 6 bases; nucleotides not matched to a gene: 1. The germline CDR1 and CDR2 sequences are KGHDR and SFDVKD. This CDR3 spans 13 amino acids. The CDR3 region is CATSLAGANEQFF. The CDR3 DNA reads as TGTGCCACCAGTCTAGCGGGAGCCAATGAGCAGTTCTTC.

This clonotype was seen ten or more times. The chain uses TRBV9 and TRBJ2-1; D tentatively fits TRBD1 or TRBD2 (5 bases each). This CDR3 has 16 amino acids. Between the trimmed V and J ends, which lost 2 bases and 0 bases, there was a span of 12 bases. Looked up from germline, CDR1 is SGDLS and CDR2 is YYNGEE. The CDR3 DNA follows: TGTGCCAGCAGCGTCATCTCTGGGGGCTCCTACAATGAGCAGTTCTTC. This codes for CASSVISGGSYNEQFF.

The genes are TRBV3-1 and TRBJ2-3; a possible D gene is TRBD2 (6 bases). V lost 1 base to trimming and J lost 4 bases, with 21 bases between them. Germline CDR1 reads LGHDT; CDR2 reads YNNKEL (reference sequence). The CDR3 is 18 residues long. The chain's CDR3 is CASSQGPTRLESADTQYF. CDR3 nucleotides: TGTGCCAGCAGCCAAGGGCCGACTAGGCTGGAATCCGCAGATACGCAGTATTTT.

This clonotype was seen ten or more times. V usage is TRBV5-1 and J usage is TRBJ2-1; 7 nucleotides match TRBD2. The CDR3 is 16 amino acids. CDR1 and CDR2 (germline): SGHRS, YFSETQ. The V segment lost 1 base and the J segment 8 bases; nucleotides outside the gene matches: 12. CDR3 DNA: TGCGCCAGCAGCTTGAACGTTAGGGCGGGAGATGATGAGCAGTTCTTC. Its protein is CASSLNVRAGDDEQFF.

The chain uses TRBV12-3 or TRBV12-4 and TRBJ2-7; 10 positions match TRBD2. The CDR3 has 16 amino acids. Unmatched junction bases numbered 13, after V lost 7 bases and J lost 4 bases. In nucleotides, the CDR3 is TGTGCCAGCAAGAGGGAGGGACTAGCGTTTGGATACGAGCAGTACTTC. This gives the protein CASKREGLAFGYEQYF.

In this sample, this clonotype turned up a few times. This CDR3 reads CASSVVGNTDTQYF. As DNA, the CDR3 is TGCGCCAGCAGCGTAGTAGGGAACACAGATACGCAGTATTTT. The chain couples TRBV5-1 to TRBJ2-3; D call uncertain. The germline V gene encodes CDR1 SGHRS and CDR2 YFSETQ. V lost 4 bases to trimming and J lost 2 bases, with 11 bases between them. This CDR3 is built from 14 residues.

This clonotype was counted ten times or more. The chain joins TRBV6-1 to TRBJ2-1; 7 nucleotides agree with TRBD1. With 7 bases clipped from V and 3 bases from J, the junction kept 15 bases outside the gene matches. The CDR3 spans 17 residues. Germline lookup yields CDR1 MNHNS and CDR2 SASEGT. The CDR3 protein is CASTRVGGQALYNEQFF. In DNA, the CDR3 is TGTGCCAGCACCAGAGTTGGAGGACAGGCCCTCTACAATGAGCAGTTCTTC.

This clonotype was detected ten times or more. The chain recombines TRBV24-1 with TRBJ2-5, with D unresolved. Germline V gene sequence: CDR1 KGHDR, CDR2 SFDVKD. Trimming removed 2 bases from V and 5 bases from J, with 2 bases in between. This CDR3 has 11 residues. The CDR3 region has the DNA TGTGCCACCAGTGATTGGGAGACCCAGTACTTC. Amino acid sequence: CATSDWETQYF.

This clonotype was found many times. The V call is TRBV21-1, the J call TRBJ2-3; the table's D call, TRBD1, was not checked against the DNA. TRBV21-1 is a pseudogene segment. The CDR3 has 14 residues. CDR3 residues: CASSKARTGGTQYF. CDR3 DNA: TGTGCCAGCAGCAAGGCCCGGACAGGGGGAACGCAGTATTTT.

In this sample, this clonotype turned up many times. The chain employs TRBV19 and TRBJ1-2; perhaps TRBD1 as D (6 bases). This CDR3 is built from 14 residues. Trimming removed 7 bases at V and 2 bases at J, with 14 bases between. Germline assignment: CDR1 LNHDA and CDR2 SQIVND (reference sequence). CDR3: CASTLGALNYGYTF. CDR3 DNA: TGTGCCAGTACGCTGGGGGCTCTCAACTATGGCTACACCTTC. Combining the CDR3 with reference TRBV19 and TRBJ1-2 gives the whole variable domain DGGITQSPKYLFRKEGQNVTLSCEQNLNHDAMYWYRQDPGQGLRLIYYSQIVNDFQKGDIAEGYSVSREKKESFPLTVTSAQKNPTAFYLCASTLGALNYGYTFGSGTRLTVV.

At least ten counts were recorded for this clonotype. The chain is built from TRBV7-7 and TRBJ2-5; 7 nucleotides line up with TRBD2. This CDR3 region has 14 residues. J was trimmed by 2 bases and V by 1 base; bases with no gene match: 1. CDR1 and CDR2 from the germline V gene are SSHAT and FNYEAQ (reference sequence). The CDR3 DNA reads TGTGCCAGCAGCTTAGGGACTAGGCAAGAGACCCAGTACTTC. This translates into CASSLGTRQETQYF.

This clonotype showed up many times. This chain connects TRBV7-2 to TRBJ1-5; 12 bases agree with TRBD1. CDR1 is SGHTA and CDR2 is FQGNSA in the germline V gene. Trimming cost V 4 bases and J 6 bases; bases outside gene matches: 4. The CDR3 consists of 15 residues. DNA for the CDR3: TGTGCCAGCAGCTGGGGGACAGGGGGCGGTCAGCCCCAGCATTTT. Translating gives CASSWGTGGGQPQHF.

This clonotype was counted many times. The J gene is TRBJ2-2, the V gene TRBV12-3 or TRBV12-4; D not certain. There are 14 residues in the CDR3. V was shortened by 6 bases and J by 2 bases, with 10 bases between the two germline ends. The CDR3 coding sequence is TGTGCCAGCAGCTCGATCTTAAACACCGGGGAGCTGTTTTTT. The encoded protein is CASSSILNTGELFF.

This clonotype was seen many times. The V and J genes are TRBV12-3 or TRBV12-4 and TRBJ1-1; the D is unclear. The CDR3 loop spans 14 amino acids. V lost 4 bases and J 1 base, leaving 10 bases between the germline ends. The CDR3 region has the DNA TGTGCCAGCAGTTCCAGGAACCGGAACACTGAAGCTTTCTTT. It codes for CASSSRNRNTEAFF.

The V and J genes are TRBV7-2 and TRBJ2-7, with D uncertain. V lost 8 bases and J lost 4, with 15 bases in between. The germline CDR1 and CDR2 sequences are SGHTA and FQGNSA. This CDR3 contains 13 residues. CDR3 nucleotides: TGTGCCAGCCACTCCCCCCTAGTTTACGAGCAGTACTTC. Translation: CASHSPLVYEQYF. Looking up the rest from reference TRBV7-2 and TRBJ2-7 gives the full variable domain: GAGVSQSPSNKVTEKGKDVELRCDPISGHTALYWYRQSLGQGLEFLIYFQGNSAPDKSGLPSDRFSAERTGGSVSTLTIQRTQQEDSAVYLCASHSPLVYEQYFGPGTRLTVT.

There are many counts of this clonotype. The genes are TRBV6-2 or TRBV6-3 and TRBJ2-7; TRBD1 matches 10 bases. This CDR3 has 16 amino acids. V lost 4 bases, J lost 2 bases, and 8 bases stayed unmatched. Germline loops: CDR1 MNHEY, CDR2 SVGEGT. The CDR3, as DNA: TGTGCCAGCAGTTCCCCACCGGGACAGGGGACCTACGAGCAGTACTTC. Its translation is CASSSPPGQGTYEQYF.

The chain recombines TRBV20-1 with TRBJ2-2, with TRBD2 identical over 14 bases. Germline CDR1 and CDR2: DFQATT and SNEGSKA (reference sequence). There are 16 residues in the CDR3. Trimming at V came to 0 bases and at J to 6 bases, leaving 3 bases not matched to a gene. The CDR3 nucleotides read TGCAGTGCTAGAGAAGCGACTAGCGGGAGGGCCGGGGAGCTGTTTTTT. Translating gives CSAREATSGRAGELFF.

This clonotype showed up just a few times. J is TRBJ1-2 and V is TRBV7-2; D call uncertain. The CDR3 has 13 residues. From germline, CDR1 is SGHTA and CDR2 FQGNSA. Trimming pared 3 bases from V and 4 bases from J, leaving 9 bases between. The CDR3 DNA is TGTGCCAGCAGCTTGTTGGCCCTCTATGGCTACACCTTC. It specifies CASSLLALYGYTF.

The table lists this clonotype with many counts. This rearrangement joins TRBV5-1 to TRBJ2-7; D remains unclear. CDR3 length: 14 amino acids. V lost 0 bases to trimming and J lost 0 bases, with 7 bases between them. Germline V gene lookup returns CDR1 SGHRS and CDR2 YFSETQ. CDR3 sequence (DNA): TGCGCCAGCAGCTTGGCCGAGGACTCCTACGAGCAGTACTTC. The encoded protein is CASSLAEDSYEQYF. The full variable domain, completed using reference TRBV5-1 and TRBJ2-7, is KAGVTQTPRYLIKTRGQQVTLSCSPISGHRSVSWYQQTPGQGLQFLFEYFSETQRNKGNFPGRFSGRQFSNSRSEMNVSTLELGDSALYLCASSLAEDSYEQYFGPGTRLTVT.

This clonotype was seen more than once but under ten times. The rearrangement links TRBV11-3 to TRBJ2-5; a weak D match, TRBD2 (5 bases). The CDR3 runs 16 residues. Trimming took 1 base from V and 5 from J, leaving 17 bases between them. Germline CDR1 and CDR2: SGHNT and YENEEA. The CDR3 loop is CASSLGGPSRFETQYF. Written as DNA, the CDR3 is TGTGCCAGCAGCTTAGGGGGTCCTAGCCGGTTTGAGACCCAGTACTTC.

Only one count was recorded for this clonotype. This clone may be a read error of a much larger clone one base away. J is TRBJ2-5 and V is TRBV6-5; D is perhaps TRBD1 (7 bases). The length of the CDR3 is 16 residues. CDR1 is MNHEY and CDR2 is SVGAGI in the germline V gene. Here the CDR3 reads CTSSYSGGSGQETQYF. CDR3 coding DNA: TGTACCAGCAGTTACTCAGGGGGGTCTGGGCAAGAGACCCAGTACTTC.

The CDR3, as DNA: TGCAGTGCTTTCCCGACTAGCGGGAGTTACGAGCAGTACTTC. As protein: CSAFPTSGSYEQYF. The chain couples TRBV20-1 to TRBJ2-7; 12 bases align to TRBD2. Per the germline V gene, CDR1 is DFQATT and CDR2 is SNEGSKA (reference sequence). J gave up 4 bases and V 5 bases, and 6 bases lay outside the gene matches. The CDR3 is 14 residues long.

This clonotype was observed at least ten times. The chain carries TRBV10-3 and TRBJ2-1; TRBD1 might be the D (5 bases). Trimming took 11 bases from V and 1 from J, leaving 27 bases between them. CDR3 size: 18 residues. CDR1 is ENHRY, CDR2 SYGVKD, per germline. The CDR3 bases are TGTGCCTCCCAATGGCCTTTACGGCAGGGAAAGTCCTACAATGAGCAGTTCTTC. Protein sequence: CASQWPLRQGKSYNEQFF.